A single sample gave rise to the 25 T cell receptor beta chains below, sequenced in a study of early T cells in non-severe SARS-CoV-2 infection. Each CDR3 protein gets one entry after TCRdb re-called the 5' RACE reads with MiXCR. The table has 55,000 to 65,000 distinct CDR3 sequences, less than 14% seen once. Source material: whole blood. These receptors were taken from an adult who was a healthcare worker with PCR-confirmed SARS-CoV-2 infection or an uninfected control (not recorded which).

This clonotype was detected a few times. The rearrangement uses TRBV6-1 and TRBJ1-1, with 7 nucleotides matching TRBD1. V trimming: 6 bases; J trimming: 6 bases; junction bases outside the gene matches: 7. Germline CDR1 MNHNS, CDR2 SASEGT. CDR3 length: 13 residues. In DNA form, the CDR3 reads TGTGCCAGCAGGGGGACAGAGTTAGCTGAAGCTTTCTTT. Its translation: CASRGTELAEAFF.

Many counts were recorded for this clonotype. This chain joins TRBV7-9 and TRBJ2-3; D is possibly TRBD1 or TRBD2 (5 bases each). Germline V gene lookup returns CDR1 SEHNR and CDR2 FQNEAQ (reference sequence). Deletions cut 2 bases from V and 11 bases from J, with 14 bases between. There are 13 residues in the CDR3. CDR3 nucleotide sequence: TGTGCCAGCAGCTTAACCGGGGCCTTCCGGCAGTATTTT. Translated, it gives CASSLTGAFRQYF.

This clonotype appeared many times. The chain is built from TRBV20-1 and TRBJ2-1; possibly TRBD2 for D (5 bases). Germline CDR1 and CDR2: DFQATT and SNEGSKA (reference sequence). The V end lost 4 bases, the J end lost 0 bases, and 13 bases lay between the germline ends. This CDR3 is 15 amino acids long. The CDR3 coding sequence is TGCAGTGCTAAGGAACGGAGCGGCTCCTACAATGAGCAGTTCTTC. This codes for CSAKERSGSYNEQFF.

Many counts were recorded for this clonotype. The chain carries TRBV30 and TRBJ1-1; D is perhaps TRBD1 (6 bases). CDR3 length: 12 amino acids. V was shortened by 1 base and J by 11 bases, with 14 bases between the two germline ends. CDR1 and CDR2 (germline): GTSNPN, SVGIG (reference sequence). The DNA for the CDR3 is TGTGCCTGGAGTGAGATTCCCAGGGGTGCTTTCTTT. Encoded protein: CAWSEIPRGAFF.

A note on this clonotype: This may come from a read error, since a much larger clone is one base off. The gene calls are TRBV12-3 or TRBV12-4 and TRBJ1-1; the D gene is possibly TRBD1 (6 bases). The V end lost 2 bases, the J end lost 5 bases, and 15 bases lay between the germline ends. This CDR3 comprises 15 residues. The CDR3 region is CASSLQAGVETEAFF. In DNA, the CDR3 is TGTGCCAGCAGTTTACAGGCAGGGGTGGAAACTGAAGCTTTCTTT.

This clonotype was recorded at least ten times. This sequence joins TRBV12-5 and TRBJ2-5, with TRBD2 matching 7 bases. The CDR3 length is 13 residues. Germline-derived CDR1 and CDR2 are LGHNT and FRNRAP. J lost 3 bases, V lost 9 bases, and 7 bases had no gene match. In DNA form, the CDR3 reads TGTGCTAGCTCCGGGCTAGCGGAAGAGACCCAGTACTTC. Translation: CASSGLAEETQYF.

V usage is TRBV5-1 and J usage is TRBJ2-3; 7 nucleotides line up with TRBD1. In germline, CDR1 is SGHRS, CDR2 YFSETQ. This CDR3 has 15 amino acids. V lost 4 bases to trimming and J lost 1 base; unmatched junction nucleotides: 6. Here the CDR3 reads CASSSEGAGTDTQYF. In DNA form, the CDR3 reads TGCGCCAGCAGCAGCGAGGGGGCGGGCACAGATACGCAGTATTTT.

This clonotype was seen many times. The rearrangement joins TRBV7-9 to TRBJ1-2; maybe TRBD1 (5 bases). The CDR3 length is 14 residues. CDR1 is SEHNR and CDR2 is FQNEAQ in the germline V gene (reference sequence). V was clipped by 10 bases and J by 5 bases, with 20 bases between them. CDR3 region: CATQPGDRLYGYTF. The DNA for the CDR3 is TGTGCCACCCAACCGGGGGACCGATTATATGGCTACACCTTC.

This clonotype was seen many times. The rearrangement links TRBV10-2 to TRBJ2-5; TRBD1 agrees at 8 bases. The CDR3 has 13 amino acids. Unmatched junction bases numbered 4, after V lost 7 bases and J lost 3 bases. Germline V gene data show CDR1 as WSHSY and CDR2 as SAAADI. The CDR3 spells CASIKDREETQYF. The CDR3 DNA sequence: TGCGCCAGCATCAAGGACAGGGAAGAGACCCAGTACTTC.

There are many counts of this clonotype. V usage is TRBV6-5 and J usage is TRBJ1-3; tentative D call: TRBD1 (6 bases). CDR1 is MNHEY, CDR2 SVGAGI, per germline. The V and J ends lost 6 bases and 1 base respectively, with 13 bases between them. CDR3 size: 15 residues. The CDR3 protein is CASRQTGFSGNTIYF. CDR3 coding DNA: TGTGCCAGCAGACAAACAGGGTTTTCTGGAAACACCATATATTTT.

This clonotype has at least ten counts. The chain has TRBV12-3 or TRBV12-4 and TRBJ2-1; the match to TRBD2 covers 7 bases. The V segment lost 6 bases and the J segment 1 base; nucleotides outside the gene matches: 9. The CDR3 is made up of 16 amino acids. The CDR3 sequence: CASRDGGKASYNEQFF. CDR3 DNA: TGTGCCAGCAGGGACGGGGGGAAGGCGTCCTACAATGAGCAGTTCTTC.

Regarding this clonotype: Possible read error: a much larger clone is one base away. V and J are TRBV6-5 and TRBJ2-3, with D perhaps TRBD2 (5 bases). The germline V gene has CDR1 MNHEY and CDR2 SVGAGI. The CDR3 sequence is 15 residues long. The CDR3 is CASSYSRGYTNTQYF. The CDR3 DNA sequence: TGTGCCAGCAGTTACTCCCGGGGATACACAAATACGCAGTATTTT.

This clonotype occurred many times. This sequence joins TRBV29-1 and TRBJ2-4; D may match TRBD1 or TRBD2 (5 bases each). Trimming left V 6 bases short and J 7 bases short, with 16 bases between. The CDR3 runs 13 residues. The germline V gene encodes CDR1 SQVTM and CDR2 ANQGSEA. The CDR3 DNA is TGCAGCGTAACCGGGACCCCGGAGAACATTCAGTACTTC. Amino acids: CSVTGTPENIQYF.

In this sample, this clonotype turned up many times. The chain joins TRBV11-2 to TRBJ2-1; 8 bases match TRBD2. Trimming took 5 bases from V and 1 from J; bases not matched to a gene: 10. Looked up from germline, CDR1 is SGHAT and CDR2 is FQNNGV. The CDR3 totals 17 residues. CDR3 DNA sequence: TGTGCCAGCAGCCCCCGGTTTAGCGGGGCGTCCTACAATGAGCAGTTCTTC. Translated, it gives CASSPRFSGASYNEQFF.

The chain employs TRBV20-1 and TRBJ2-7; 10 positions match TRBD2. The CDR3 totals 14 residues. Losses at the gene ends were 4 bases for V and 6 bases for J; bases not matched to a gene: 9. The germline V gene encodes CDR1 DFQATT and CDR2 SNEGSKA (reference sequence). The CDR3 reads CSANSWTSGREQYF. The CDR3 DNA reads as TGCAGTGCTAACTCTTGGACTAGCGGACGCGAGCAGTACTTC.

There are many counts of this clonotype. The chain carries TRBV6-2 or TRBV6-3 and TRBJ2-4; D perhaps matches TRBD2 (6 bases). The CDR3 consists of 17 residues. CDR1 MNHEY and CDR2 SVGEGT come from the germline V gene. V gave up 2 bases and J gave up 2 bases, with 16 bases separating them. In DNA, the CDR3 is TGTGCCAGCAGTTACGAACGACTAAGCGGGTCCAAAAACATTCAGTACTTC. This gives the protein CASSYERLSGSKNIQYF.

Comment on this clonotype: An end of the junction does not agree with germline; a read error may underlie this. The chain uses TRBV29-1 and TRBJ2-1, with D hard to call. Per the germline V gene, CDR1 is SQVTM and CDR2 is ANQGSEA. This CDR3 has 12 amino acids. CDR3 amino acids: CSVPDAYDEQFF. In DNA, the CDR3 is TGCAGCGTTCCGGACGCCTACGATGAGCAGTTCTTC.

This clonotype has just a few counts. The V gene is TRBV7-6, the J gene TRBJ2-2; 8 nucleotides agree with TRBD2. This CDR3 region has 15 residues. The V gene end was trimmed by 5 bases and the J gene end by 6 bases; junction bases not matched to a gene: 8. Germline CDR1 SGHVS, CDR2 FNYEAQ. In DNA, the CDR3 is TGTGCCAGCAGCCACCCGCGGGGGGCGTCCGGGGAGCTGTTTTTT. This gives the protein CASSHPRGASGELFF.

In its sample, this clonotype was seen many times. CDR3 bases: TGTGCCAGCAGTGAAAACCCCCAGGGCGAGCAGTACTTC. This gives the protein CASSENPQGEQYF. The gene calls are TRBV6-4 and TRBJ2-7; TRBD1 might be the D (5 bases). The V and J ends lost 3 bases and 6 bases respectively, with 12 bases between them. Germline-derived CDR1 and CDR2 are MRHNA and SNTAGT. The CDR3 totals 13 residues.

The sample holds many counts of this clonotype. CDR3 nucleotide sequence: TGTGCCTGGGGTAGTGGGTTTTCCTATAATTCACCCCTCCACTTT. Its protein is CAWGSGFSYNSPLHF. The V gene is TRBV30, the J gene TRBJ1-6; D unclear. Deletions cut 5 bases from V and 1 base from J, with 12 bases between. The CDR3 length is 15 residues. The V gene's germline CDR1 is GTSNPN and CDR2 SVGIG (reference sequence). The variable domain in full, with the rest retrieved from reference TRBV30 and TRBJ1-6, is SQTIHQWPATLVQPVGSPLSLECTVEGTSNPNLYWYRQAAGRGLQLLFYSVGIGQISSEVPQNLSASRPQDRQFILSSKKLLLSDSGFYLCAWGSGFSYNSPLHFGNGTRLTVT.

The V gene is TRBV7-9, the J gene TRBJ2-5, with D possibly matching TRBD1 (5 bases). V lost 6 bases and J 3 bases, leaving 14 bases between the germline ends. Germline loops: CDR1 SEHNR, CDR2 FQNEAQ (reference sequence). The CDR3 totals 14 residues. The CDR3 DNA follows: TGTGCCAGCAGTGTAGGGGTCAGGGAAGAGACCCAGTACTTC. Translated: CASSVGVREETQYF.

There are a few counts of this clonotype. V and J are TRBV4-2 and TRBJ2-3; D is possibly TRBD1 or TRBD2 (5 bases each). V lost 0 bases and J lost 3, with 25 bases in between. The CDR3 has 20 amino acids. The germline V gene has CDR1 LGHNA and CDR2 YNFKEQ. CDR3 nucleotide sequence: TGTGCCAGCAGCCAAGATCCTGGGACCGTATTGGCAGGCGGGACAGATACGCAGTATTTT. Protein sequence: CASSQDPGTVLAGGTDTQYF.

This clonotype was seen ten or more times. The chain couples TRBV5-6 to TRBJ2-7; the D is unclear. Germline loops: CDR1 SGHDT, CDR2 YYEEEE. This CDR3 region has 14 residues. Trimming left V 1 base short and J 2 bases short, with 10 bases between. This CDR3 reads CASSLLARPYEQYF. The CDR3 DNA is TGTGCCAGCAGCTTGTTGGCCCGCCCCTACGAGCAGTACTTC.

This clonotype has a count of ten or more. The chain has TRBV11-2 and TRBJ2-1, with TRBD2 matching over 7 bases. Germline V CDR1 and CDR2: SGHAT, FQNNGV. V was clipped by 0 bases and J by 3 bases; unmatched bases: 2. The CDR3 is 15 residues long. CDR3 loop: CASSLELALYNEQFF. The CDR3 bases are TGTGCCAGCAGCTTAGAACTAGCGCTCTACAATGAGCAGTTCTTC.

The V call is TRBV7-2, the J call TRBJ1-4; TRBD1 agrees at 10 bases. CDR1 and CDR2 (germline): SGHTA, FQGNSA. With 6 bases clipped from V and 6 bases from J, the junction kept 4 bases outside the gene matches. The CDR3 consists of 14 residues. CDR3 amino acids: CASSLTGGDEKLFF. Here the CDR3 DNA reads TGTGCCAGCAGTTTGACAGGGGGCGATGAAAAACTGTTTTTT.